These T cell receptor beta chains were read from a single sample in a study of T cells in Graves' hyperthyroidism and ophthalmopathy. One entry per CDR3 protein results from TCRdb running MiXCR on the multiplex PCR reads. The sample has a few hundred thousand distinct CDR3 sequences, less than 25% seen once. Specimen: blood. The receptor source for this set is a man aged 18 to 29 with Graves' hyperthyroidism. Both conserved end residues are part of each CDR3. Each record gives: J gene, D gene, clone size, V gene, CDR3 DNA, CDR3 protein. The D gene is left open where the match is weak. Clone size is stated in some rows and not others, as once, few, many or a class when expanded.

TRBJ1-1 NA few TRBV30 TGTGCCTGGAAGAGTGGTAACACTGAAGCTTTCTTT CAWKSGNTEAFF
TRBJ2-2 NA NA TRBV27 TGTGCCAGCAGCCGGACAGAGGCCACCGGGGAGCTGTTTTTT CASSRTEATGELFF
TRBJ1-2 NA NA TRBV6-7 NA CASSTSWGAGGYTF
TRBJ2-6 NA many TRBV5-1 TGCGCCAGCAGCTGGGGCTCTGGGGCCAACGTCCTGACTTTC CASSWGSGANVLTF
TRBJ2-2 NA NA TRBV11-2 TGTGCCAGCAGCTTAGATACCCCCAGCGGCGGGGAGCTGTTTTTT CASSLDTPSGGELFF
TRBJ2-2 NA many TRBV30 TGTGCCCGTCAGGTCTCGGGGAACGGGGAGCTGTTTTTT CARQVSGNGELFF
TRBJ2-5 TRBD2 NA TRBV20-1 TGCAGTGCTGTTAGAGCGGGAGGGACGCAAGAGACCCAGTACTTC CSAVRAGGTQETQYF
TRBJ1-1 NA NA TRBV5-1 TGCGCCAGCAGCTTGGCCGGGGTCTCAAACACTGAAGCTTTCTTT CASSLAGVSNTEAFF
TRBJ2-5 TRBD2 many TRBV6-1 TGTGCCAGCAGTCCTGGACTAGCGAACGGAGAGACCCAGTACTTC CASSPGLANGETQYF
TRBJ1-5 NA NA TRBV7-2 TGTGCCAGCAGCTTTCTCGGGGTGGGCAATCAGCCCCAGCATTTT CASSFLGVGNQPQHF
TRBJ1-2 TRBD1 many TRBV12-3/TRBV12-4 TGTGCCAGCAGTACAGACAGGGATAACTATGGCTACACCTTC CASSTDRDNYGYTF
TRBJ2-5 NA many TRBV5-1 TGCGCCAGCACCCGGACAGCAAACACTCCAATGGAGACCCAGTACTTC CASTRTANTPMETQYF
TRBJ2-5 NA many TRBV28 TGTGCCAGCAGTTTACGATTGGGAGAAGAGACCCAGTACTTC CASSLRLGEETQYF
TRBJ1-2 NA few TRBV4-1 TGCGCCAGCAGCCCTAGGGGCGGGGCTCTCGTCTATGGCTACACCTTC CASSPRGGALVYGYTF